Below, 11 T cell receptor beta chains from the same sample are listed, as sequenced in a study of T cells in narcolepsy. Data came from immunoSEQ multiplex PCR; TCRdb stores just in-frame clones and leaves some out. The sample lists about 20,000 clones, 75% to 90% occurring once. The sequenced sample was memory (CD45RA-) CD4+ T cells from blood. The receptors were sampled from a human donor in good health.

The V and J genes are TRBV15 and TRBJ1-1, with D hard to call. The CDR3 is 13 amino acids. The V and J ends lost 6 bases and 3 bases respectively, with 11 bases between them. Germline values: CDR1 LNHNV, CDR2 YYDKDF (reference sequence). CDR3 loop: CATRLYGDTEAFF. The CDR3 DNA sequence: TGTGCCACCAGGCTCTACGGGGACACTGAAGCTTTCTTT.

DNA of the CDR3: TGTGCGCATAGCGCGTACCAGGGCACTGAAGCTTTCTTT. This encodes CAHSAYQGTEAFF. The V gene is TRBV30, the J gene TRBJ1-1; a weak D match, TRBD1 (5 bases). The germline CDR1 and CDR2 sequences are GTSNPN and SVGIG (reference sequence). The CDR3 spans 13 residues.

CDR3 sequence (DNA): TGTGCCAGCAGCTTAGACAGGGGGCGGGCAGAGACCCAGTACTTC. Translating gives CASSLDRGRAETQYF. This rearrangement joins TRBV5-6 to TRBJ2-5; TRBD1 agrees at 10 bases. The CDR3 contains 15 residues. Per the germline V gene, CDR1 is SGHDT and CDR2 is YYEEEE. J lost 4 bases, V lost 2 bases, and 5 bases had no gene match.

The chain is built from TRBV9 and TRBJ2-5, with 7 positions matching TRBD1. Germline V gene sequence: CDR1 SGDLS, CDR2 YYNGEE. V was pared by 3 bases and J by 4 bases, with 6 bases of the junction left unmatched. There are 14 residues in the CDR3. The CDR3 DNA reads TGTGCCAGCAGCGCACAGGGGTGGGGAGAGACCCAGTACTTC. This encodes CASSAQGWGETQYF.

V is TRBV7-2 and J is TRBJ1-5, with D perhaps TRBD1 (5 bases). With 5 bases removed from V and 0 bases from J, the gap between germline ends came to 14 bases. The CDR3 has 16 amino acids. The germline V gene has CDR1 SGHTA and CDR2 FQGNSA. CDR3 nucleotides: TGTGCCAGCAGCCTAGGGACGCCCCATAGCAATCAGCCCCAGCATTTT. It specifies CASSLGTPHSNQPQHF.

V usage is TRBV7-8 and J usage is TRBJ2-7; tentatively, D is TRBD1 (6 bases). The CDR3 sequence is 15 residues long. Germline CDR1 is SGHVS and CDR2 is FQNEAQ. Trimming removed 3 bases from V and 7 bases from J, with 19 bases in between. The CDR3 sequence is CASSFAGIGQQEQYF. CDR3 nucleotides: TGTGCCAGCAGCTTCGCCGGTATAGGACAGCAAGAGCAGTACTTC. The full variable domain, completed using reference TRBV7-8 and TRBJ2-7, is GAGVSQSPRYKVAKRGQDVALRCDPISGHVSLFWYQQALGQGPEFLTYFQNEAQLDKSGLPSDRFFAERPEGSVSTLKIQRTQQEDSAVYLCASSFAGIGQQEQYFGPGTRLTVT.

This clone has more than one count but fewer than ten. The chain is built from TRBV18 and TRBJ1-3; D remains unclear. The CDR3 sequence is 16 residues long. The germline gives CDR1 KGHSH, CDR2 LQKENI. Trimming removed 2 bases from V and 0 bases from J, with 11 bases in between. The CDR3 sequence: CASSPRAQSSGNTIYF. As DNA, the CDR3 is TGTGCCAGCTCACCAAGGGCACAGAGCTCTGGAAACACCATATATTTT.

The DNA of the CDR3 is TGTGCCAGCAGAGATACAGGGGGGACGGGGGAGCAGTACTTC. Residues: CASRDTGGTGEQYF. This chain links TRBV6-6 with TRBJ2-5; 8 bases are a match to TRBD1. The germline CDR1 and CDR2 sequences are MNHNY and SVGAGI (reference sequence). Trimming removed 6 bases from V and 11 bases from J; junction bases left unmatched: 14. The CDR3 extends over 14 amino acids.

The chain is built from TRBV7-2 and TRBJ1-3, with 9 positions matching TRBD1. V was clipped by 5 bases and J by 2 bases; unmatched bases: 4. There are 15 residues in the CDR3. CDR1 and CDR2 from the germline V gene are SGHTA and FQGNSA. CDR3 DNA sequence: TGTGCCAGCAGCCTAGGGACAGGGCCTGGAAACACCATATATTTT. As protein: CASSLGTGPGNTIYF.

This clone was detected only once. V and J are TRBV4-2 and TRBJ2-1; 15 bases align to TRBD2. With V trimmed by 3 bases and J by 6 bases, 3 bases remained unmatched. The CDR3 length is 16 residues. Germline V lookup: CDR1 LGHNA, CDR2 YNFKEQ. The CDR3 here is CASSQKGLAGGNEQFF. The CDR3 region has the DNA TGTGCCAGCAGCCAGAAGGGACTAGCGGGGGGCAATGAGCAGTTCTTC.

The J gene is TRBJ2-4, the V gene TRBV28; D tentatively fits TRBD1 or TRBD2 (6 bases each). The germline V gene encodes CDR1 MDHEN and CDR2 SYDVKM. The CDR3 contains 16 residues. Trimming removed 3 bases at V and 7 bases at J, with 19 bases between. Here the CDR3 DNA reads TGTGCCAGCAGTTTCCTCCCCCCGGGGGCGGGGAACATTCAGTACTTC. Protein: CASSFLPPGAGNIQYF.